This entry describes one T cell receptor (beta chain). The specificity of this receptor is unknown. Base-call qualities are not available, and no considerably larger clone is one nucleotide away. The data were taken from a study of Ad26.COV2.S vaccination and SARS-CoV-2 variants (TCRdb year 2021). About the study as a whole: Vaccine-arm donors were drawn from COV1001, a multicentre, randomized, double-blind, placebo-controlled phase I-IIa trial of Ad26.COV2.S in healthy adults. Ad26.COV2.S was administered intramuscularly at 5 x 10^10 or 1 x 10^11 viral particles, either as a single shot or as two shots given 56 days apart. Sequencing of the TCRbeta repertoire served to evaluate the specificity and breadth of SARS-CoV-2-reactive T cell receptors following Ad26.COV2.S vaccination. The TCR-sequenced set comprised approximately 30 samples: some 20 Ad26.COV2.S vaccine recipients, 5 placebo recipients and 8 SARS-CoV-2 convalescent individuals. Trial participants were randomized into five groups of five, in which low-dose or high-dose Ad26.COV2.S was given once or twice, or placebo was given on both occasions. Investigators did not know the trial group allocation while performing experiments and assessing outcomes. Here is what the overall study found, with its caveats: The study was not powered to compare responses between vaccine doses or regimens. Non-spike TCR breadth was comparable between vaccine and placebo recipients, consistent with the vaccine containing only spike. After vaccination, substantial breadth of spike-specific CD8+ and CD4+ T cell responses was reported. Compared with placebo recipients, Ad26.COV2.S recipients showed higher spike-specific TCR breadth (P = 0.0014). The authors noted that total T cell responses may have been underestimated by the TCR breadth and depth analyses.

The meaning of the sample's treatment or condition label: around 19 received Ad26.COV2.S at low or high dose, single or two shots; about 5 received placebo; per-sample allocation not given. Repertoires of vaccine and placebo recipients were sequenced from samples taken on day 63 after the first injection. In Cohort 1b, roughly 26 adults aged 18-55 years were enrolled at a single site in Boston, USA, between 29 July and 7 August 2020. Ad26.COV2.S consisted of a replication-incompetent adenovirus type 26 vector by which a prefusion-stabilized SARS-CoV-2 spike protein from the original Wuhan strain was expressed. The CDR3 sequence holds 16 residues, the cysteine and phenylalanine included. Kept here is only the CDR3 DNA, which spans 48 bases and is read in frame from base 1. For this chain, trimming is 0 bases at the V end and 0 bases at the J end, and the number of junction bases without a gene match is 1. CDR1 and CDR2 are read off the germline V gene as MNHEY and SVGAGI.

The immunoSEQ Assay was used to sequence TCRbeta CDR3 regions. After extraction, genomic DNA underwent amplification by bias-controlled multiplex PCR, followed by high-throughput sequencing. From the authors' description of their analysis: To quantify the absolute abundance of every unique TCRbeta CDR3 region, sequences were collapsed and filtered. Usable DNA was measured by amplifying reference genes present in all nucleated cells, and TCRbeta template counts were normalized to that usable DNA to estimate T cell fraction. Repertoire TCRs were annotated as SARS-CoV-2-specific when V gene, CDR3 amino acid sequence and J gene were exactly matched to a known reactive TCR set. MIRA supplied the reference SARS-CoV-2 TCR set, which was filtered for enrichment in COVID-19-positive ImmuneCODE repertoires so that public or cross-reactive TCRs were removed. Using the MIRA antigens, annotated TCRs were further analysed by specific ORF or by position within an ORF. Breadth was defined as annotated unique rearrangements over total unique productive rearrangements; depth was the summed frequency of those rearrangements. TCR breadth was compared between groups using two-sided Wilcoxon rank-sum tests. The table was pulled from immuneACCESS by TCRdb, which kept in-frame rearrangements only. Such tables lose some clones; where checked, under half of the loss comes from unresolved V genes, and the rest has no known cause. Clone size and V and J calls were adopted from that table, with D and trimming inferred from the DNA. This sample comprises around 270,000 clones, 87% of them detected only once. The ten largest clones take up 2.9% of the sample.

The source was peripheral blood, collected in a trial of Ad26.COV2.S vaccine versus placebo. This sequence was found in a person aged 18-60 years who received the Ad26.COV2.S COVID-19 vaccine or a placebo. The receptor chain draws on TRBV6-5 and TRBJ2-2; 7 of the junction bases match TRBD1. The nucleotide sequence is given as TGTGCCAGCAGTTACTCCGGGACAGCGAACACCGGGGAGCTGTTTTTT. Its coded protein is CASSYSGTANTGELFF.